These T cell receptor beta chains were read from a single sample in a study of T-cell reconstitution after alpha-beta-depleted transplantation in children. From the PCR reads, TCRdb called clonotypes with MiXCR, one entry per CDR3 protein. The sample records around 500,000 distinct CDR3 sequences, under 15% being singletons. Sequencing was performed on PBMCs from the stem cell graft donor, taken from the stem cell graft. All receptors derive from a human donor who donated a stem cell graft to a child with combined immunodeficiency. CDR3s include the opening cysteine and the closing phenylalanine or tryptophan. The order of the fields is clone size, J gene, V gene, D gene, CDR3 DNA, CDR3 protein. A D gene is named only where the DNA matches it firmly. Clone size is stated in some rows and not others, as once, few, many or a class when expanded.

few	TRBJ2-1	TRBV7-2	TRBD1	TGTGCCAGCAGCCAGTGGACAGGGACAAACAATGAGCAGTTCTTC	CASSQWTGTNNEQFF
few	TRBJ2-1	TRBV5-1	NA	TGCGCCAGCAGCTTGGAACCTAGCCACAATGAGCAGTTCTTC	CASSLEPSHNEQFF
NA	TRBJ2-7	TRBV11-2	TRBD1	TGTGCCAGCAGCGTAACCGGGACAGGGACTCGGAAGAACGAGCAGTACTTC	CASSVTGTGTRKNEQYF
NA	TRBJ2-1	TRBV19	NA	TGTGCCAGTAGTATCAACAGCAATGAGCAGTTCTTC	CASSINSNEQFF
few	TRBJ1-2	TRBV7-9	TRBD1	TGTGCCAGCAGCTTAGAGGTCCAGGGGGCACCCACCTTC	CASSLEVQGAPTF
NA	TRBJ2-5	TRBV6-2/TRBV6-3	TRBD1	TGTGCCAGCAGTCCGGGGACAGGGGCGGAGACCCAGTACTTC	CASSPGTGAETQYF
few	TRBJ2-1	TRBV29-1	TRBD2	TGCAGCGTCATGACTAGCGGGGGGGCAAATGAGCAGTTCTTC	CSVMTSGGANEQFF
few	TRBJ2-7	TRBV12-5	NA	TGTGCTAGTGGTTTGGCGCCGTTGGGGGAGCAGTACTTC	CASGLAPLGEQYF
NA	TRBJ2-5	TRBV5-1	NA	TGCGCCAGCAGCCCGGTGGTGCAGACCCGGGAGTGGCAAGAGACCCAGTACTTC	CASSPVVQTREWQETQYF
NA	TRBJ1-2	TRBV18	TRBD1	TGTGCCAGCTCACCCACTGGACCGGGACAGGGGAACTATGGCTACACCTTC	CASSPTGPGQGNYGYTF